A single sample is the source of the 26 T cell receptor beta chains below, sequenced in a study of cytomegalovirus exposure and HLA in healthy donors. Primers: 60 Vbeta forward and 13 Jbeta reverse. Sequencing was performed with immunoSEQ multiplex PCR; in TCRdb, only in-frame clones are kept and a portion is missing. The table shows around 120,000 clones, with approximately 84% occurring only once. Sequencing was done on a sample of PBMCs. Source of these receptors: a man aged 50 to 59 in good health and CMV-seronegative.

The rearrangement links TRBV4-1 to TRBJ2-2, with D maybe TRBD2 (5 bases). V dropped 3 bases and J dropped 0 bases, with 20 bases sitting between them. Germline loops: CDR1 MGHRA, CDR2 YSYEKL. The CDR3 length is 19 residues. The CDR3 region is CASSQRADTPFANTGELFF. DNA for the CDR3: TGCGCCAGCAGCCAGCGGGCAGACACTCCCTTCGCGAACACCGGGGAGCTGTTTTTT.

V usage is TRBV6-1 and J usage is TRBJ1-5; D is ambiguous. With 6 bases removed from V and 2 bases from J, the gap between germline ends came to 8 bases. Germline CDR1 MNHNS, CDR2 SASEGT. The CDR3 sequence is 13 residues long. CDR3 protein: CASRESGNQPQHF. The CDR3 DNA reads TGTGCCAGCAGGGAGTCGGGCAATCAGCCCCAGCATTTT.

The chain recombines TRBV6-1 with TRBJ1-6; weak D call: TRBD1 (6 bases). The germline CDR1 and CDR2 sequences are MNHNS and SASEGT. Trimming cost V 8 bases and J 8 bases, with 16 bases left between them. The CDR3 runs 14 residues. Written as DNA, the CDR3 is TGTGCCAGCGACTTAGGGGACATCCATTCACCCCTCCACTTT. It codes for CASDLGDIHSPLHF.

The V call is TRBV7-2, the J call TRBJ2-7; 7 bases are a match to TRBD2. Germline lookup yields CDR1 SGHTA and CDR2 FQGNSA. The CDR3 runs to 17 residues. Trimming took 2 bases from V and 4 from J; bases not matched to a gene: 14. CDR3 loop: CASSLTLGGLSRYEQYF. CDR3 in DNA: TGTGCCAGCAGCTTAACTCTCGGGGGGTTGTCCCGGTACGAGCAGTACTTC.

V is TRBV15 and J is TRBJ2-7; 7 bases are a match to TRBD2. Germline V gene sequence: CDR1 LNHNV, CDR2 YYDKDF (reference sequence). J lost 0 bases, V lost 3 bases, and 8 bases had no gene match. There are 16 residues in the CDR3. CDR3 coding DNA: TGTGCCACCAGCAGCCTGGGGGGGGGTAGCTCCTACGAGCAGTACTTC. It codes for CATSSLGGGSSYEQYF.

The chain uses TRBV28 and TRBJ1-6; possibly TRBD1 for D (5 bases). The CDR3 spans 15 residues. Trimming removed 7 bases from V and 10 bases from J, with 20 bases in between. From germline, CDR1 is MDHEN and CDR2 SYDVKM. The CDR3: CASIPEEGLGSPLHF. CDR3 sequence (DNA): TGTGCCAGCATCCCAGAGGAGGGGCTCGGCTCACCCCTCCACTTT.

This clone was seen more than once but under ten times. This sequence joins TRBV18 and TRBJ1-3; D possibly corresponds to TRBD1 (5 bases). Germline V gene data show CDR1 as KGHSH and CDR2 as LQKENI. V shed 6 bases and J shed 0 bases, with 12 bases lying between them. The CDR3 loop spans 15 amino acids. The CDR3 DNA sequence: TGTGCCAGCTCTCAAGGACATTTCTCTGGAAACACCATATATTTT. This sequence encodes CASSQGHFSGNTIYF.

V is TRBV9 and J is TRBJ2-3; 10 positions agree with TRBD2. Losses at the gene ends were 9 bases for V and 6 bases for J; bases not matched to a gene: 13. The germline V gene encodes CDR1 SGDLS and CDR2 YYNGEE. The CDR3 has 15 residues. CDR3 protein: CATARSGRALDTQYF. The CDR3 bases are TGTGCCACTGCCCGCAGCGGGAGGGCCTTGGATACGCAGTATTTT.

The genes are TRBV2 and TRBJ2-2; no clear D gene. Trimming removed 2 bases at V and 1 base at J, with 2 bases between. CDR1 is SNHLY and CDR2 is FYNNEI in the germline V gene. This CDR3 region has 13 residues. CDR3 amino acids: CASSEQNTGELFF. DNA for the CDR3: TGTGCCAGCAGTGAACAGAACACCGGGGAGCTGTTTTTT.

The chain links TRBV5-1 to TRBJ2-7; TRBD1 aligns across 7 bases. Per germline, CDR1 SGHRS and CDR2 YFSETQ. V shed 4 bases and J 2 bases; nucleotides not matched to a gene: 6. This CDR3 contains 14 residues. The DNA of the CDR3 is TGCGCCAGCAGCCTGGGACAGTCTGCCTACGAGCAGTACTTC. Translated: CASSLGQSAYEQYF.

The CDR3 DNA is TGCGCCAGCAGCTTACCGGGACAGAACACTGAAGCTTTCTTT. Its protein product is CASSLPGQNTEAFF. The chain recombines TRBV5-1 with TRBJ1-1; TRBD1 is a possible D gene (6 bases). The V end lost 2 bases, the J end lost 1 base, and 9 bases lay between the germline ends. Germline CDR1 and CDR2: SGHRS and YFSETQ. The CDR3 is made up of 14 amino acids.

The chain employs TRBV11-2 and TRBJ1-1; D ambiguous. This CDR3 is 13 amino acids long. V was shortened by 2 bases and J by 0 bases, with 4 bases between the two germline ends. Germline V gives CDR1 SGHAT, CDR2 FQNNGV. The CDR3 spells CASSLPLNTEAFF. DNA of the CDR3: TGTGCCAGCAGCTTACCCTTGAACACTGAAGCTTTCTTT.

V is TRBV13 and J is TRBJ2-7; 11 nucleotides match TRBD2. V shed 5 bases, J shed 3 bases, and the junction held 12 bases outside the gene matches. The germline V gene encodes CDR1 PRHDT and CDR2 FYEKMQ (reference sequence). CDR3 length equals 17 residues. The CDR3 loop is CASSLNIAGGLIYEQYF. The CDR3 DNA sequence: TGTGCCAGCAGCCTAAATATAGCGGGAGGGCTAATCTACGAGCAGTACTTC.

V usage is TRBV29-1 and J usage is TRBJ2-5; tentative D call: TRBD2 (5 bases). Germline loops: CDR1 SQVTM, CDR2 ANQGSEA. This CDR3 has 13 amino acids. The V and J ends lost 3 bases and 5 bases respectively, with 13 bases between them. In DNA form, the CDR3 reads TGCAGCGTTGAGGGAAGGAGGTTGGAGACCCAGTACTTC. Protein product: CSVEGRRLETQYF. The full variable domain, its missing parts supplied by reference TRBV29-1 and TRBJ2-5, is SAVISQKPSRDICQRGTSLTIQCQVDSQVTMMFWYRQQPGQSLTLIATANQGSEATYESGFVIDKFPISRPNLTFSTLTVSNMSPEDSSIYLCSVEGRRLETQYFGPGTRLLVL.

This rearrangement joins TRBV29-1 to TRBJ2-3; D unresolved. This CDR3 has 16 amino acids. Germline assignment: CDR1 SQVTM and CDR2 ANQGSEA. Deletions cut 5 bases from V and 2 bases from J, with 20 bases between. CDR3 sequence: CSVSLGPPPPTDTQYF. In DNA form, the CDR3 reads TGCAGCGTTTCCTTGGGCCCTCCTCCCCCCACAGATACGCAGTATTTT.

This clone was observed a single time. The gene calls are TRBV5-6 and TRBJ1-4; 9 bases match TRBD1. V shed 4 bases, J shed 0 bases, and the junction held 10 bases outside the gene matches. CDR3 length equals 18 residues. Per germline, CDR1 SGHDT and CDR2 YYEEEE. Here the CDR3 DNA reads TGTGCCAGCAGCGCGGACAGGGGAAGGTACCCAACTAATGAAAAACTGTTTTTT. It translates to CASSADRGRYPTNEKLFF. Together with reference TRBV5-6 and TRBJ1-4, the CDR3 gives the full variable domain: DAGVTQSPTHLIKTRGQQVTLRCSPKSGHDTVSWYQQALGQGPQFIFQYYEEEERQRGNFPDRFSGHQFPNYSSELNVNALLLGDSALYLCASSADRGRYPTNEKLFFGSGTQLSVL.

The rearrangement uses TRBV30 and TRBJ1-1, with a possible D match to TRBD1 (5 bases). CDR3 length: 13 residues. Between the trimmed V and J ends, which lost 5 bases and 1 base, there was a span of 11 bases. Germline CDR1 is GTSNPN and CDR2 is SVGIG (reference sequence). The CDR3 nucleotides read TGTGCCTGGGAAAGGGGCAGGAACACTGAAGCTTTCTTT. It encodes CAWERGRNTEAFF.

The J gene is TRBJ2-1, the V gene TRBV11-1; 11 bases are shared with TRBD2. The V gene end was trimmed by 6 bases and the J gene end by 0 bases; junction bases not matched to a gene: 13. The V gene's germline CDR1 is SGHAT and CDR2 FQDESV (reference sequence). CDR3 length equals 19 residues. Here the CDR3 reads CASSYFSGGALSSYNEQFF. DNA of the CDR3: TGTGCCAGCAGTTACTTTAGCGGGGGGGCTTTAAGCTCCTACAATGAGCAGTTCTTC.

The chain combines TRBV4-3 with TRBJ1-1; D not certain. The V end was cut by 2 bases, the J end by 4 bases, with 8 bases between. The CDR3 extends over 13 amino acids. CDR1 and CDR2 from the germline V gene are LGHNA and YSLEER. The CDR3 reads CASSQTTRTEAFF. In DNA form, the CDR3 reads TGCGCCAGCAGCCAAACGACACGCACTGAAGCTTTCTTT.

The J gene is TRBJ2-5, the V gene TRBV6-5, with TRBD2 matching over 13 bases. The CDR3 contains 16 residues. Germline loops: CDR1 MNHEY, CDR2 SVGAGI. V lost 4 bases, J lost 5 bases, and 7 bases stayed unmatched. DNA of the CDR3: TGTGCCAGCAGTTCCGCGGGACTAGCGGGACTCGAGACCCAGTACTTC. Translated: CASSSAGLAGLETQYF.

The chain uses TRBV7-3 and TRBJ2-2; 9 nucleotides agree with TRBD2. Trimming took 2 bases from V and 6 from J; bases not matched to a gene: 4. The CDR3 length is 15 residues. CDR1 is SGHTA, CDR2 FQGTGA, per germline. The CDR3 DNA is TGTGCCAGCAGCTTAGCTAGCGGGATCGCCGGGGAGCTGTTTTTT. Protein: CASSLASGIAGELFF.

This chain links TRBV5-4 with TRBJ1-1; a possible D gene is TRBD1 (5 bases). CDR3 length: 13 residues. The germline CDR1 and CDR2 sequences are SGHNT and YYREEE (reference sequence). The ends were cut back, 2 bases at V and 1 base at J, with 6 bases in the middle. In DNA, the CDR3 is TGTGCCAGCAGCTTCGACAGGAACACTGAAGCTTTCTTT. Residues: CASSFDRNTEAFF.

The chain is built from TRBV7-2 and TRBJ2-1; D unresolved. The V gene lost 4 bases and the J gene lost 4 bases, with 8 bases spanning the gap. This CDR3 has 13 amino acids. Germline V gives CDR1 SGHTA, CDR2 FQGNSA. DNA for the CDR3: TGTGCCAGCAGCTCAGAAATATACAATGAGCAGTTCTTC. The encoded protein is CASSSEIYNEQFF.

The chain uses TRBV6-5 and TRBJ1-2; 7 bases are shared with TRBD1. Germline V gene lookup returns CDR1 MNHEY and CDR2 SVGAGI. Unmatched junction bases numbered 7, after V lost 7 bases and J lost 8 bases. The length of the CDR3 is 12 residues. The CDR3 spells CASKTGLRGYTF. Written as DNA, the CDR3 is TGTGCCAGCAAGACAGGGTTGAGGGGCTACACCTTC.

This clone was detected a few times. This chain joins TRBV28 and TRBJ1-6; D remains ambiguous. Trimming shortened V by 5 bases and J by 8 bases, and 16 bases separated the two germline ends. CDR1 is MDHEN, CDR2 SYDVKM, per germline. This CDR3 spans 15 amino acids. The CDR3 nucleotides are TGTGCCAGCAGTGAGTCCCTTTTTGTCGATTCACCCCTCCACTTT. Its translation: CASSESLFVDSPLHF.

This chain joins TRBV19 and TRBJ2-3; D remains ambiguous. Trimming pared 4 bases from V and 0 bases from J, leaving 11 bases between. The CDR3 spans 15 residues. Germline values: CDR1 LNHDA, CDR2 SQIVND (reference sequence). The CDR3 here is CASSRASPSTDTQYF. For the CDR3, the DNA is TGTGCCAGTAGTAGGGCTTCCCCTAGCACAGATACGCAGTATTTT. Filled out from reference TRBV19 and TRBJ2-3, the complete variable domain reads DGGITQSPKYLFRKEGQNVTLSCEQNLNHDAMYWYRQDPGQGLRLIYYSQIVNDFQKGDIAEGYSVSREKKESFPLTVTSAQKNPTAFYLCASSRASPSTDTQYFGPGTRLTVL.